This TCR beta chain was obtained from a study of cytomegalovirus exposure and HLA in healthy donors (dated by TCRdb to 2017 to 2019). With respect to the entire study: An earlier analysis of approximately 590 of the donors reported about 290 Gb of sequence data and 120 million or so unique TCR beta sequences from 150 million to 200 million T cells. An early release covering roughly 640 HLA-typed donors comprised 250 to 350 gigabases of sequencing data and tens of millions of unique TCR sequences. Among the approximately 400 genotyped donors, 75% to 90% belonged to the genetic ancestry cluster associated with self-reported Caucasian donors. The study was designed to test whether signatures of past pathogen exposure could be identified by cataloging public T cell receptors. Using immunosequencing, the study profiled T cell repertoires from fewer than 700 subjects and related those repertoires to cytomegalovirus serostatus. Besides the first cohort of around 700 subjects, a separate validation cohort made up of 95 to 150 different subjects was used. To predict cytomegalovirus infection status, the study combined high-throughput TCR immunosequencing, statistical association of individual TCRs with disease status, and machine learning. A later analysis re-examined previously published TCR beta repertoires from more than 550 donors and added high-resolution HLA genotyping to investigate patterns of TCR occurrence. In the later analysis, no new phenotypic data were used to find candidate immune exposures; instead, reliance was placed on TCR beta sequences and their occurrence across donors. In an earlier analysis of more than 550 of the donors, high-throughput TCR beta sequencing was used to judge whether each TCR beta V gene segment behaved as functional or pseudogenic. Donor age, sex, ethnicity and CMV serostatus were compiled alongside the repertoire data. In a later genetic analysis, genome-wide SNP genotypes for 398 of the 666 donors were used, and that subset was treated as a discovery cohort. Every repertoire in the discovery cohort had been generated on one and the same sequencing platform. Both class I and class II loci were covered by HLA typing, at four-digit resolution. The number of typed donors differed by locus: about 620-640 for A, B, C, DRB1 and DQB1; 500 to 550 for DQA1; 606 for DPA1; and 400 to 480 for DPB1. Because of strong linkage in the cohort, a few DR-DQ haplotypes were treated as single units for association and clustering. Among about 370 genotyped donors of the cohort, an average of roughly 230,000 unique TCR beta nucleotide sequences was sequenced per donor, of which about 18% were non-productive.

Library creation used the immunoSEQ multiplex PCR assay. A mixture of 60 forward primers for TCR Vbeta segments and 13 reverse primers for TCR Jbeta segments was used in the multiplex PCR. The CDR3 region of rearranged TCR beta genes was amplified from genomic DNA with a multiplex PCR assay. The amplified TCR beta libraries were sequenced on the Illumina HiSeq System as 87-base-pair reads. On the study's bioinformatics: A later analysis counted some 74 million unique TCR beta chains across the 650 to 800 repertoires, and roughly 10 million of these chains were shared by at least two donors. A nearest-neighbor algorithm error-corrected the raw reads and collapsed the reads into unique sequences, merging closely related sequences to remove PCR and sequencing errors. To assign V, D and J gene segments, CDR3 sequences were aligned to IMGT reference sequences. For a sequence to be retained, at least a six-nucleotide match to both a V gene segment and a J gene segment was required. Rearrangements were called productive when the CDR3 lacked stop codons and stayed in frame with V and J; all others were non-productive. CDR3 was defined by IMGT convention, running from the second conserved V-encoded cysteine to the conserved J-encoded phenylalanine. In an earlier analysis of around 570 of the donors, sequences lacking an unambiguous match to a single V gene segment were excluded. In an earlier analysis of 587 of the donors, V segments were called functional above 56.7% productive rearrangements and were called segregating when the between-donor standard deviation exceeded 5%. A statistical classification framework was built to diagnose cytomegalovirus status from the catalog of TCR beta chain sequences. A later analysis assigned V and J genes by comparing TCR nucleotide sequences with IMGT/GENE-DB human TR gene sequences. In a later analysis, CDR3 sequences and most-parsimonious VDJ recombination scenarios were assigned using the TCRdist pipeline. A later analysis defined each TCR beta chain by its CDR3 amino acid sequence plus V-gene family, and excluded reads lacking a unique V-gene family. A later analysis removed several hundred highly shared, low-generation-probability nucleotide sequences to deal with suspected cross-contamination and a sequencing artifact. In a later analysis, a clonal expansion index was calculated for each public chain from normalized within-repertoire ranks of inferred template counts. In a later analysis, generation probabilities were computed using a VDJ recombination model fitted to out-of-frame rearrangements, and the results were checked against IGoR. In a later analysis, TCR-TCR, TCR-HLA and TCR-CMV co-occurrence was scored with hypergeometric tests, and a repertoire-size bias correction was applied to TCR pairs. False discovery rates were estimated in a later analysis by permuting HLA or CMV assignments 20 times. In a later analysis, co-occurring TCRs were grouped using DBSCAN, and TCRdist sequence similarity was added for clustering within HLA-allele-positive subsets. For co-occurrence clustering, repertoires with fewer than 30,000 or more than 120,000 public chains were excluded, along with roughly 5 repertoires with anomalous nucleotide sharing. TCRdb retrieved this table from immuneACCESS and kept in-frame rearrangements only. Not all clones are present; in checked studies, unresolved V genes account for under half, and no reason is known for the remainder. That table gives V, J and clone size, and the DNA gave D and trimming. The sample profile shows approximately 92,000 clones; around 74% of them were found once. Of the sample, under 8% is held by the ten largest clones.

The cohort comprised fewer than 750 healthy bone marrow donors. At the time of sampling, all cohort members were nominally healthy, though unrecorded immune exposures were likely present. The donor was CMV seropositive and was included in the group of 300 or so seropositive cohort members. A peripheral blood sample was collected from each donor, and TCR beta sequencing was performed on peripheral blood mononuclear cells. The Qiagen DNeasy Blood Extraction Kit was used to extract genomic DNA from the blood cell samples. The investigation overall reported the following: Correlated functional status among segregating V segments might be attributable to linkage disequilibrium, but an unknown experimental factor could not be ruled out. The earlier analysis of 587 of the donors excluded fewer than 20 rarely observed V segments, including chromosome 9 orphons, because counts were too low. According to a later analysis, TCR association rates differed among HLA loci, with DRB1 alleles showing the most associated TCRs and HLA-C alleles showing the fewest. Compared with equally common non-associated chains, HLA-associated TCR beta chains in a later analysis were more clonally expanded and had lower generation probabilities. Most TCR sequences were seen in very few donors, while some public TCRs were found in many individuals. When HLA alleles, especially DR and DQ, strongly co-occurred, TCR associations were difficult to assign to individual alleles. In vitro tests confirmed that a few of the cytomegalovirus-associated TCR beta chains recognize cytomegalovirus antigens. Roughly uniform sequencing depth across donors was assumed in presence/absence analyses, although this assumption may not hold. For the cohort, immune exposure information was limited to CMV serostatus. In this cohort, only TCR beta chains were sequenced, and detectable features were limited by the absence of alpha or paired-chain data. In a later analysis, most CMV-associated TCR beta chains were found to appear HLA-restricted, with HLA associations seemingly driven largely by CMV exposure. Broadly in line with IMGT annotations, most TCR beta V segments showed up in productive rearrangements about 87% or about 30% of the time in an earlier analysis of 587 of the donors. In a later genetic analysis, a missense DCLRE1C variant was associated with V-gene and J-gene trimming of TCR beta chains, and the association was replicated in an independent cohort. Cytomegalovirus status was reported to be diagnosed by the classifier with high specificity and sensitivity in both the original and validation cohorts. The 87-base-pair reads could not distinguish some IMGT-functional V segments, including TRBV6-2 and TRBV6-3, so those segments were excluded. In a later analysis, 15,000 to 20,000 TCR beta sequences were associated with specific HLA alleles at a false discovery rate of 0.05. According to a later genetic analysis, donors in an Asian-associated ancestry cluster had fewer N-insertions in productive TCRs than the approximately 700-donor mean. The study listed 164 TCR beta chains as associated with cytomegalovirus. Because HLA typing was missing for some donors at each locus, association tests included only the typed subset. A cluster of highly shared sequence variants was judged likely to be a technical artifact of the sequencing pipeline. A further reported finding was that TCR beta sequences accurately predicted the HLA-A and HLA-B alleles for most subjects in the first cohort. In a later analysis, several top co-occurrence clusters were reported to appear linked to parvovirus B19, influenza, CMV and Epstein-Barr virus. It was suggested by the authors that the approach could potentially be generalized to other disease states and immunological phenotypes.

The CDR3 measures 16 amino acids from cysteine to phenylalanine. The retained sequence is limited to the CDR3, 48 bases, with the frame set at the first base. After removal of 2 bases from V and 7 bases from J, the junction retains 11 bases not matched to a gene. From the germline V gene, CDR1 is MNHNS and CDR2 is SASEGT. This clone was counted between two and nine times. Its target antigen remains unknown. Qualities for individual bases were not recorded, and no much larger clone is one base off. This sequence uses TRBV6-1 and TRBJ2-1; 7 middle bases align to TRBD2. Sequenced: PBMCs. This TCR derives from a man in his fifties or sixties in good health and CMV-seropositive. The CDR3 sequence is CASSELPAGLGNEQFF. Read as DNA, the sequence is TGTGCCAGCAGTGAACTCCCAGCGGGGTTGGGGAATGAGCAGTTCTTC.